This TCR beta chain was found in a study of T cell responses to AZD1222 COVID-19 vaccine. Findings and limits, study-wide: Seropositive at baseline were only five or six AZD1222 recipients. No repertoire was sampled before or during the peak T cell response, only after it.

Trimming cost V 6 bases and J 0 bases, with 16 bases left between them. The germline V gene has CDR1 ENHRY and CDR2 SYGVKD. This CDR3 has 16 residues. On this clone itself: Its antigen remains unknown.

Measured with immunoSEQ multiplex PCR; TCRdb has only the in-frame clones, and not every one. The table records more than 150,000 clones, about nine tenths of them present only once. The J gene is TRBJ2-3, the V gene TRBV10-3; perhaps TRBD1 as D (5 bases). The TCR originated in an adult in good health. The sample here was peripheral blood, taken on day 0 of AZD1222 vaccination. The CDR3 DNA reads TGTGCCATCAGGAATGGACATGACCTTAGCACAGATACGCAGTATTTT. Encoded protein: CAIRNGHDLSTDTQYF.